The clone carrying this T cell receptor (beta chain) came up many times. Its specificity is not known. This sample was included in a study of T cells in Graves' hyperthyroidism and ophthalmopathy. Findings and limits, study-wide: It was a median approximately 6 months before onset that the model predicted ophthalmopathy.

The TCR beta CDR3 regions underwent amplification using RNA transcripts as the source. A first-round RT-PCR of the TCR CDR3 used the HTBI primer set. TCRdb redid the calling of the multiplex PCR reads with MiXCR, one entry per CDR3 protein. Among about 400,000 distinct CDR3 sequences listed, roughly 13% were seen once. Sequenced input: blood. This TCR came from a woman under 30 with Graves' hyperthyroidism.

CDR3 sequence (DNA): TGTGCCAGCAGTCTCCCGGGACAGCCCTACGAGCAGTACTTC. Its translation: CASSLPGQPYEQYF. V and J are TRBV28 and TRBJ2-7; 7 bases agree with TRBD1. CDR3 length: 14 amino acids. V trimming: 5 bases; J trimming: 2 bases; junction bases outside the gene matches: 6. Germline CDR1 and CDR2: MDHEN and SYDVKM. Variable domain in full (rest from reference TRBV28 and TRBJ2-7): DVKVTQSSRYLVKRTGEKVFLECVQDMDHENMFWYRQDPGLGLRLIYFSYDVKMKEKGDIPEGYSVSREKKERFSLILESASTNQTSMYLCASSLPGQPYEQYFGPGTRLTVT.